This paragraph covers one T cell receptor beta chain sequence. This clonotype was recorded at least ten times. Its antigen specificity is not known. No base qualities exist here, and no much larger clone lies one base off it. This sample is part of a study of blood T cells in healthy people across ages (dated by TCRdb to between 2014 and 2017). About the full investigation: In model experiments, roughly one uniquely barcoded TCR beta cDNA molecule per two T cells was captured by template switching. Four age groups were formed from the donors: young (average approximately 15 years), middle-aged (approximately 39), aged (roughly 59) and long-lived (around 82). To track age-related changes in TCR beta repertoire diversity, the study relied on deep sequencing normalized with unique cDNA molecular identifiers. Donors of different ages were randomly distributed across sequencing lanes to avoid experimental bias. Two additional independent replicas of 1 million unique cDNA reads from the same blood draw were analyzed for two donors (one aged 18 to 30 and one aged 80 or older). The paper as a whole reports these results and caveats: As age increased, observed TCR beta diversity per million T cells dropped in a roughly linear way, and a significant reduction was already evident by age roughly 40. Bulk unsorted PBMC profiling prevented conclusive comparison of naive and antigen-experienced compartments. Because the CMV infection status of the donors was unknown, age-related changes in expanded clonotypes may potentially have been confounded. The long-lived group showed more naive CD4+ T cells, fewer expanded clones and increased TCR diversity than the aged group, suggesting age selection. There was a strong correlation between observed TCR beta diversity and the percentage of naive T cells measured by flow cytometry. Estimates of total diversity from one million sequenced T cells were regarded as lower bounds and underestimates.

Donors were a few dozen systemically healthy Caucasian individuals from Russia aged about 6 to 100 years. Each donor gave 9 to 10 milliliters of peripheral blood, collected into EDTA-treated Vacutainer tubes. Ficoll-Paque density-gradient centrifugation was used to isolate PBMCs, with at least 7 million per sample. Trizol reagent was used to extract total RNA from PBMCs, with at least 6 micrograms per sample. For every donor, flow cytometry on a PBMC aliquot measured the percentage of naive CD45RAhigh/CD27high T cells. Library generation was performed with 5' RACE. The listed sequencing device is Illumina HiSeq 2500. A second PCR of roughly 6 to 11 cycles was run with a J-beta primer mix and a sample-barcoded 5' primer. A template-switch 5' adaptor carrying 12 random nucleotides introduced a unique molecular identifier onto each TCR beta cDNA molecule. Each sample yielded at least 2.5 million CDR3-containing paired-end reads. First-strand cDNA was synthesized from all RNA with the Mint cDNA synthesis kit, primed by a TRBC-specific oligonucleotide. Following uracil-DNA glycosylase treatment, all cDNA underwent a first 18-cycle PCR with the universal primers M1SS and BC2_uni_R. Per the authors' processing: Normalization of each sample was performed by random selection of 1 million high-quality reads, each carrying a distinct molecular identifier. Instead of being binned into consensus sequences, reads that shared molecular identifiers were thrown out. MiTCR, with a Q25 quality threshold and the strictest error-elimination algorithm, was used for CDR3 identification, clonotype clustering and error correction. A nonparametric unseen species model using Euler transformation provided a lower-bound estimate of total TCR beta diversity. The public sequencing data were trimmed at Q25 with fastp and processed into clonotypes with MiXCR by TCRdb, which kept only in-frame beta chains. Duplicate CDR3 protein sequences are folded into a single record with the most common DNA and genes. These V and J calls derive from TCRdb rather than the authors' analysis. Here the sample has 650,000 to 800,000 distinct CDR3 sequences; under 65% occur a single time. The ten largest clones take up roughly 14% of the sample.

This receptor was taken from an elderly woman in good health. What was sequenced was blood.

The sequence in DNA is TGCGCCAGCAGTCCCGAGGGACACCCTGTTACTGGTGGCTACACCTTC. Its product reads: CASSPEGHPVTGGYTF. The receptor chain draws on TRBV5-1 and TRBJ1-2, with TRBD1 as a weak D call on 6 bases. V gives up 5 bases and J gives up 7 bases, and the segment between their germline ends measures 24 bases. CDR1 and CDR2, looked up from the germline V gene, are SGHRS and YFSETQ. Counted from cysteine to phenylalanine, this CDR3 has 16 amino acids. Of the read, only the CDR3 DNA is kept; its 48 bases are in frame from base 1. Full variable domain (CDR3 extended with the reference TRBV5-1 and TRBJ1-2 proteins): KAGVTQTPRYLIKTRGQQVTLSCSPISGHRSVSWYQQTPGQGLQFLFEYFSETQRNKGNFPGRFSGRQFSNSRSEMNVSTLELGDSALYLCASSPEGHPVTGGYTFGSGTRLTVV.